One and the same sample provided the 16 T cell receptor beta chains below, sequenced in a study of blood T cell repertoires in COVID-19. Assay: immunoSEQ multiplex PCR; the TCRdb copy retains only in-frame clones and omits some. The sample contains some 490,000 clones, roughly nine tenths of which appear only once. The sample comprised PBMCs or T cells enriched from blood (not recorded which). The receptors were sampled from a woman aged 60-75 years who had recovered from COVID-19.

The V call is TRBV18, the J call TRBJ1-6, with 7 bases fitting TRBD1. The CDR3 length is 15 residues. Per the germline V gene, CDR1 is KGHSH and CDR2 is LQKENI. The J segment lost 9 bases and the V segment lost 3 bases, leaving 8 bases of the junction unmatched. The CDR3 DNA reads as TGTGCCAGCTCACCGGGACCAGGGGGATCTTCACCCCTCCACTTT. Residues: CASSPGPGGSSPLHF.

This chain connects TRBV19 to TRBJ1-1; 8 bases fit TRBD1. The J segment lost 2 bases and the V segment lost 7 bases, leaving 9 bases of the junction unmatched. Germline V gives CDR1 LNHDA, CDR2 SQIVND (reference sequence). This CDR3 contains 15 residues. For the CDR3, the DNA is TGTGCCAGTACCCTCTCAGGACAGGGCAACACTGAAGCTTTCTTT. This sequence encodes CASTLSGQGNTEAFF.

This clone was detected a few times. This chain joins TRBV6-5 and TRBJ1-6; 9 bases match TRBD1. This CDR3 is built from 14 residues. CDR1 is MNHEY and CDR2 is SVGAGI in the germline V gene. V was pared by 5 bases and J by 10 bases, with 6 bases of the junction left unmatched. CDR3 residues: CASSPQGAGSPLHF. CDR3 bases: TGTGCCAGCAGTCCACAGGGGGCAGGGTCACCCCTCCACTTT.

A note on this clone: The same CDR3 arises from other DNA sequences in this sample as well. This chain joins TRBV14 and TRBJ1-2; TRBD1 agrees at 8 bases. Germline loops: CDR1 SGHDN, CDR2 FVKESK. CDR3 size: 15 residues. After removal of 1 base from V and 2 bases from J, the junction contained 3 bases not matched to a gene. The CDR3 spells CASSQGGTGNYGYTF. The CDR3 nucleotides read TGTGCCAGCAGCCAAGGCGGGACAGGCAACTATGGCTACACCTTC.

Here the CDR3 reads CASSPGAGELFF. CDR3 sequence (DNA): TGTGCCAGCAGCCCAGGGGCCGGGGAGCTGTTTTTT. The chain joins TRBV9 to TRBJ2-2, with D maybe TRBD1 (6 bases). The CDR3 spans 12 residues. V was cut by 4 bases and J by 6 bases, with 7 bases left in between. Germline CDR1 and CDR2: SGDLS and YYNGEE.

CDR3 DNA: TGTGCCACCAGCAAGTACAGGGGAGAGCAAGAGACCCAGTACTTC. Amino acid sequence: CATSKYRGEQETQYF. V is TRBV15 and J is TRBJ2-5, with 7 bases aligning to TRBD1. The CDR3 spans 15 residues. Per germline, CDR1 LNHNV and CDR2 YYDKDF (reference sequence). J was trimmed by 2 bases and V by 4 bases; bases with no gene match: 7.

This clone was found once. Other DNA sequences in the sample encode the same CDR3. The chain recombines TRBV6-5 with TRBJ1-2; TRBD1 aligns across 8 bases. In germline, CDR1 is MNHEY, CDR2 SVGAGI. Germline trimming cut 1 base from V and 5 bases from J; bases unmatched to any gene: 6. The CDR3 extends over 15 amino acids. CDR3 coding DNA: TGTGCCAGCAGTTACTACGGACAGGGAGGTTATGGCTACACCTTC. This translates into CASSYYGQGGYGYTF.

The rearrangement uses TRBV7-2 and TRBJ1-4; D is possibly TRBD1 (5 bases). The CDR3 totals 15 residues. Germline CDR1 reads SGHTA; CDR2 reads FQGNSA. The V end lost 2 bases, the J end lost 1 base, and 8 bases lay between the germline ends. The CDR3 DNA sequence: TGTGCCAGCAGCTTAAACGGGGGAACTAATGAAAAACTGTTTTTT. The encoded protein is CASSLNGGTNEKLFF.

The chain combines TRBV5-4 with TRBJ2-1; possible D gene TRBD2, 6 bases. V lost 4 bases and J 0 bases, leaving 17 bases between the germline ends. Germline V gene lookup returns CDR1 SGHNT and CDR2 YYREEE (reference sequence). CDR3 length: 17 amino acids. The CDR3 DNA reads as TGTGCCAGCAGCCTCAGGACCCTAGCGCCCTCCTACAATGAGCAGTTCTTC. Translating it yields CASSLRTLAPSYNEQFF. Based on the CDR3 plus reference TRBV5-4 and TRBJ2-1, the full variable domain is ETGVTQSPTHLIKTRGQQVTLRCSSQSGHNTVSWYQQALGQGPQFIFQYYREEENGRGNFPPRFSGLQFPNYSSELNVNALELDDSALYLCASSLRTLAPSYNEQFFGPGTRLTVL.

This rearrangement joins TRBV15 to TRBJ2-3, with a tentative D call TRBD2 (6 bases). Germline CDR1 and CDR2: LNHNV and YYDKDF (reference sequence). This CDR3 contains 13 residues. V was clipped by 3 bases and J by 2 bases, with 6 bases between them. The CDR3 DNA sequence: TGTGCCACCAGCAGGGACTACACAGATACGCAGTATTTT. It is translated as CATSRDYTDTQYF.

This chain joins TRBV9 and TRBJ2-5; 10 nucleotides align to TRBD2. CDR1 SGDLS and CDR2 YYNGEE come from the germline V gene. The trim removed 3 bases at V and 10 bases at J, leaving 6 bases unmatched. The CDR3 length is 13 residues. The chain's CDR3 is CASSEGTSDNQYF. The CDR3 region has the DNA TGTGCCAGCAGCGAGGGGACTAGCGACAACCAGTACTTC.

V usage is TRBV21-1 and J usage is TRBJ1-1; the D call of TRBD1 is as the table states it, not checked on the DNA. TRBV21-1 is classified as a pseudogene. The CDR3 consists of 16 residues. The CDR3 loop reads CASSKKQGKLHTEAFF. Written as DNA, the CDR3 is TGTGCCAGCAGCAAAAAACAGGGAAAGTTGCACACTGAAGCTTTCTTT.

The chain combines TRBV3-1 (or the pseudogene TRBV3-2) with TRBJ1-3, with TRBD1 as a possible D gene (6 bases). Germline CDR1 reads LGHDT; CDR2 reads YNNKEL (reference sequence). The CDR3 extends over 15 amino acids. Deletions cut 3 bases from V and 3 bases from J, with 12 bases between. The CDR3 loop is CASSHLGAIGNTIYF. In nucleotides, the CDR3 is TGTGCCAGCAGCCACCTGGGGGCAATTGGAAACACCATATATTTT.

The chain recombines TRBV10-1 with TRBJ2-3, with 10 bases fitting TRBD2. The ends lost 5 bases at V and 0 bases at J; junction bases unmatched: 5. The germline gives CDR1 WNHNN, CDR2 SYGVQD (reference sequence). There are 16 residues in the CDR3. This chain's CDR3 is CASSFGLAASTDTQYF. CDR3 sequence (DNA): TGCGCCAGCAGTTTCGGACTAGCGGCTAGCACAGATACGCAGTATTTT.

The chain couples TRBV6-1 to TRBJ2-7; no clear D. This CDR3 is built from 13 residues. From germline, CDR1 is MNHNS and CDR2 SASEGT. V was pared by 2 bases and J by 1 base, with 6 bases between. This CDR3 is CASSEPKSYEQYV. As DNA, the CDR3 is TGTGCCAGCAGTGAACCCAAATCCTACGAGCAGTACGTC.

In nucleotides, the CDR3 is TGTGCCAGCACCCCGGGACTAGCGGGGTTGAATACGCAGTATTTT. It codes for CASTPGLAGLNTQYF. This chain links TRBV6-5 with TRBJ2-3, with TRBD2 matching 13 bases. The germline CDR1 and CDR2 sequences are MNHEY and SVGAGI. V shed 7 bases, J shed 7 bases, and the junction held 8 bases outside the gene matches. The CDR3 length is 15 residues.